This T cell receptor beta chain was retrieved from a study of graft-versus-host responses after intestinal transplantation. Study details: All recipients were given anti-thymocyte globulin induction, and tacrolimus and steroids were then administered for three to four years.

The assay was immunoSEQ multiplex PCR, and TCRdb's table has in-frame clones only and misses some. The table records about 100,000 clones, 90% of them present only once. The CDR3 totals 10 residues. The germline CDR1 and CDR2 sequences are SQVTM and ANQGSEA. The V end lost 5 bases, the J end lost 8 bases, and 7 bases lay between the germline ends. Study-wide points: Peak levels of circulating GvH clones tracked with early post-transplant HvG declines. GvH clones turned up in recipient marrow; some had shown up first in ileum or blood.

As regards this clone: Its target is not known.

The starting material was PBMCs, obtained about 440 days after intestinal transplant. This chain joins TRBV29-1 and TRBJ1-5; D is undetermined. This TCR was sampled from a human patient who received an intestinal transplant, so some T cells may come from the graft donor. The CDR3 DNA follows: TGCAGCGTTCAGTACGAGCCCCAGCATTTT. Translated, it gives CSVQYEPQHF. The full variable domain, its missing parts supplied by reference TRBV29-1 and TRBJ1-5, is SAVISQKPSRDICQRGTSLTIQCQVDSQVTMMFWYRQQPGQSLTLIATANQGSEATYESGFVIDKFPISRPNLTFSTLTVSNMSPEDSSIYLCSVQYEPQHFGDGTRLSIL.